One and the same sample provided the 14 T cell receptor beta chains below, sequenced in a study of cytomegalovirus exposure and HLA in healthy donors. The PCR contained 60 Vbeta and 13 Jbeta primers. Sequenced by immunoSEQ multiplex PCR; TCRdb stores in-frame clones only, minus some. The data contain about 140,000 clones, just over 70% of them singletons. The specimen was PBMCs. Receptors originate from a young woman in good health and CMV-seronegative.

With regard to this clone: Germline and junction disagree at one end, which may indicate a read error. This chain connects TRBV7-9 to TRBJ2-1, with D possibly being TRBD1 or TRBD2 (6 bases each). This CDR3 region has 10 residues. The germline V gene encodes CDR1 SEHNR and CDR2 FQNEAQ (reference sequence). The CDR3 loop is CSSRRGEQFF. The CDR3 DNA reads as TGTTCCAGCAGGAGGGGGGAGCAGTTCTTC.

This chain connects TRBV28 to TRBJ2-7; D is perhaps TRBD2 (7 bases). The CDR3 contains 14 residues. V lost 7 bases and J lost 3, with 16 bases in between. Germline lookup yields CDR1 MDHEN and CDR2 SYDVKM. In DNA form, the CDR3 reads TGTGCCAGCACCTCGGGGGGACAATACTACGAGCAGTACTTC. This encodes CASTSGGQYYEQYF.

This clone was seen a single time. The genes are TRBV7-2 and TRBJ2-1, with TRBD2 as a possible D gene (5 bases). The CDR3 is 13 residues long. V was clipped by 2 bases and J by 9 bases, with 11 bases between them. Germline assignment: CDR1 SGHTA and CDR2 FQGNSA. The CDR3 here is CASSLTTRTEQFF. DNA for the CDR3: TGTGCCAGCAGCTTAACAACTAGAACTGAGCAGTTCTTC.

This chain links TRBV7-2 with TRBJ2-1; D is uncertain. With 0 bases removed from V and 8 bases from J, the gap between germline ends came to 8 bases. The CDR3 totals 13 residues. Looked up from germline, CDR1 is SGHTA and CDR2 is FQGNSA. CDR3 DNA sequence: TGTGCCAGCAGCTTAGCGAATTTAGATGAGCAGTTCTTC. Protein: CASSLANLDEQFF.

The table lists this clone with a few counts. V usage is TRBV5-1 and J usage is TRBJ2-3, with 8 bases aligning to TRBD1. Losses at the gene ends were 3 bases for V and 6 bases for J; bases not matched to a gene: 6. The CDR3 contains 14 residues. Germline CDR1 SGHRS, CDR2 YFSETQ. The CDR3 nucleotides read TGCGCCAGCAGCTACTGGACAGGGCTCGATACGCAGTATTTT. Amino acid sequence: CASSYWTGLDTQYF.

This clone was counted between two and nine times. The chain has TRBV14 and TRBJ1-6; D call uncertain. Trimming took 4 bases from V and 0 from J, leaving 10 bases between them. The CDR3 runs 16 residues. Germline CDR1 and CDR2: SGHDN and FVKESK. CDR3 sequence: CASSRGWSSYNSPLHF. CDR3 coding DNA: TGTGCCAGCAGCCGCGGATGGAGCTCCTATAATTCACCCCTCCACTTT.

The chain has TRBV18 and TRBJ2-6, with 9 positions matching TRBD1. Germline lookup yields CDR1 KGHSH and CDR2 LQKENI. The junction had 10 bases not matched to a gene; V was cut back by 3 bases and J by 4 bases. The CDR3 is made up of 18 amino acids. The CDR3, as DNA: TGTGCCAGCTCACCTTCGGGACAGGGTTCTGGAGGGGCCAACGTCCTGACTTTC. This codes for CASSPSGQGSGGANVLTF. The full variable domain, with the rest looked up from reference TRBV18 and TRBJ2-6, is NAGVMQNPRHLVRRRGQEARLRCSPMKGHSHVYWYRQLPEEGLKFMVYLQKENIIDESGMPKERFSAEFPKEGPSILRIQQVVRGDSAAYFCASSPSGQGSGGANVLTFGAGSRLTVL.

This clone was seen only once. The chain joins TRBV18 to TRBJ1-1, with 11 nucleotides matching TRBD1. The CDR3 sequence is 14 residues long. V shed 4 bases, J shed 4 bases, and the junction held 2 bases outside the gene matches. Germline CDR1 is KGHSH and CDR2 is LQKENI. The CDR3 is CASSQGQGGTEAFF. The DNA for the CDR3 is TGTGCCAGCTCACAGGGACAGGGGGGCACTGAAGCTTTCTTT.

In nucleotides, the CDR3 is TGTGCCAGCAGTAATCCCCCGGGAGAAGGCTATGGCTACACCTTC. This gives the protein CASSNPPGEGYGYTF. The J gene is TRBJ1-2, the V gene TRBV2, with D unclear. V dropped 5 bases and J dropped 4 bases, with 17 bases sitting between them. The CDR3 extends over 15 amino acids. CDR1 and CDR2 from the germline V gene are SNHLY and FYNNEI.

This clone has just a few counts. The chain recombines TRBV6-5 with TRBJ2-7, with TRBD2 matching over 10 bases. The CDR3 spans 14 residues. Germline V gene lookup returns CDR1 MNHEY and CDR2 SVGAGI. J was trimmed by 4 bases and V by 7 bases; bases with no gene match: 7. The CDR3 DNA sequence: TGTGCCAGCACCAAAGCGGGAGGGCCGTACGAGCAGTACTTC. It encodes CASTKAGGPYEQYF.

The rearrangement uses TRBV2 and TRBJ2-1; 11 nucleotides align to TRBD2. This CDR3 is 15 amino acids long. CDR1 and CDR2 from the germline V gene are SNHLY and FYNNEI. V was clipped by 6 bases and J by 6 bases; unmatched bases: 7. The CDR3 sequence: CASSPLAGVGNEQFF. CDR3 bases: TGTGCCAGCAGCCCACTAGCGGGAGTGGGCAATGAGCAGTTCTTC.

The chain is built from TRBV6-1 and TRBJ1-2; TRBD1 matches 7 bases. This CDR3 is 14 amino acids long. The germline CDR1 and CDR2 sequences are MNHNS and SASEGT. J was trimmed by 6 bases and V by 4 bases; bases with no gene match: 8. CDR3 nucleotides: TGTGCCAGCAGTGTTCAGGGGGGAACGGATGGCTACACCTTC. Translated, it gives CASSVQGGTDGYTF.

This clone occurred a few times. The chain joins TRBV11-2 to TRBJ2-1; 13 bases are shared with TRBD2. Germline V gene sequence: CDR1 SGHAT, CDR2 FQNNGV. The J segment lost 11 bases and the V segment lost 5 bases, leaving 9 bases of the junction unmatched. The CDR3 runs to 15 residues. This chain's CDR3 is CASSLGLAGVGQQFF. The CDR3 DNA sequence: TGTGCCAGCAGCCTCGGACTAGCGGGAGTCGGTCAGCAGTTCTTC.

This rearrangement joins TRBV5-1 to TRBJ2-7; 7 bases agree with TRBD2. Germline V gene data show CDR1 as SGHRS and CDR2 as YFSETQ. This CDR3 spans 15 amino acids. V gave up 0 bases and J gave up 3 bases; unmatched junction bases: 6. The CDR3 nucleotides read TGCGCCAGCAGCTTGGCGGCTAGCGGAAACTACGAGCAGTACTTC. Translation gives CASSLAASGNYEQYF. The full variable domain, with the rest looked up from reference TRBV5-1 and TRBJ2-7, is KAGVTQTPRYLIKTRGQQVTLSCSPISGHRSVSWYQQTPGQGLQFLFEYFSETQRNKGNFPGRFSGRQFSNSRSEMNVSTLELGDSALYLCASSLAASGNYEQYFGPGTRLTVT.